This is a list of T cell receptor beta chains from one sample in a study of control samples from healthy donors and cancer patients. The table came from immunoSEQ multiplex PCR; TCRdb's copy has only in-frame clones and leaves some out. This sample yields 50,000 to 65,000 clones, of which 85% to 95% are seen a single time; around 0.9% belongs to the top ten. The source material was PBMCs. The source of these receptors is a man in his thirties or forties with colorectal cancer. Both conserved end residues are part of each CDR3. A D gene is named only where the DNA matches it firmly. Clone size is not always given. Where it is, it says once, few, many or a class for expanded clones.

D gene | J gene | V gene | clone size | CDR3 protein | CDR3 DNA
TRBD2 | TRBJ2-1 | TRBV6-2/TRBV6-3 | - | CASSSGLAGGPYNEQFF | TGTGCCAGCAGTTCGGGACTAGCGGGGGGCCCTTACAATGAGCAGTTCTTC
- | TRBJ1-1 | TRBV12-3/TRBV12-4 | - | CASTLTGNTEAFF | TGTGCCAGCACCTTGACAGGGAACACTGAAGCTTTCTTT
- | TRBJ2-3 | TRBV28 | - | CASSSSWGGRGDTQYF | -
TRBD2 | TRBJ2-1 | TRBV4-3 | once | CASSQVPSGGAHEQFF | TGCGCCAGCAGCCAAGTTCCTAGCGGGGGGGCCCATGAGCAGTTCTTC
- | TRBJ2-2 | TRBV7-2 | - | CASSRPGQSRGSGELFF | TGTGCCAGCAGCCGCCCCGGGCAATCTCGAGGCAGCGGGGAGCTGTTTTTT
TRBD1 | TRBJ1-1 | TRBV3-1/TRBV3-2 | - | CASSSPGQMNTEAFF | TGTGCCAGCAGCTCTCCGGGACAGATGAACACTGAAGCTTTCTTT
- | TRBJ1-2 | TRBV5-6 | - | CASSLGQGGNGYTF | TGTGCCAGCAGCTTGGGTCAGGGTGGGAATGGCTACACCTTC
- | TRBJ2-1 | TRBV2 | - | CASSPQGEQFF | TGTGCCAGCAGTCCACAGGGTGAGCAGTTCTTC
TRBD1 | TRBJ2-1 | TRBV29-1 | - | CSVAGTGGSKEQFF | TGCAGCGTCGCCGGGACAGGGGGCTCCAAGGAGCAGTTCTTC
TRBD1 | TRBJ1-5 | TRBV6-5 | once | CASTATGQGQPQHF | TGTGCCAGCACTGCTACCGGACAGGGGCAGCCCCAGCATTTT
- | TRBJ1-6 | TRBV14 | - | CASSQVRGTPLHF | TGTGCCAGCAGCCAAGTCCGGGGAACACCCCTCCACTTT
- | TRBJ1-1 | TRBV30 | - | CAWSEGQGNTEAFF | TGTGCCTGGAGTGAAGGGCAGGGGAACACTGAAGCTTTCTTT
TRBD1 | TRBJ2-5 | TRBV11-2 | - | CASSSYGTGQETQYF | TGTGCCAGCAGCTCCTACGGGACAGGTCAAGAGACCCAGTACTTC
- | TRBJ2-1 | TRBV14 | - | CASSRSPGQRLYNEQFF | TGTGCCAGCAGCCGTTCGCCAGGCCAAAGACTATACAATGAGCAGTTCTTC
- | TRBJ1-5 | TRBV6-5 | - | CASSPPAGQYQPQHF | TGTGCCAGCAGTCCCCCGGCGGGACAATATCAGCCCCAGCATTTT
- | TRBJ1-2 | TRBV24-1 | - | CATSGGTEANYGYTF | TGTGCCACCAGTGGGGGCACAGAAGCTAACTATGGCTACACCTTC
- | TRBJ2-5 | TRBV29-1 | - | CSGRGGEKTQYF | TGCAGCGGCAGGGGGGGGGAAAAGACCCAGTACTTC
- | TRBJ1-6 | TRBV3-1/TRBV3-2 | - | CASSKVKGGLHF | TGTGCCAGCAGCAAAGTAAAAGGAGGGCTCCACTTT
- | TRBJ2-5 | TRBV5-1 | - | CASSDRGVQETQYF | TGCGCCAGCAGCGACCGAGGGGTGCAAGAGACCCAGTACTTC
- | TRBJ1-1 | TRBV5-1 | - | CASSIQENTEAFF | TGCGCCAGCAGCATACAGGAGAACACTGAAGCTTTCTTT
TRBD1 | TRBJ1-6 | TRBV10-3 | - | CAISSPGQDSPLHF | TGTGCCATCAGTTCCCCGGGACAGGATTCACCCCTCCACTTT
- | TRBJ1-1 | TRBV10-3 | - | CAISEKGWAEAFF | TGTGCCATCAGTGAAAAGGGCTGGGCTGAAGCTTTCTTT